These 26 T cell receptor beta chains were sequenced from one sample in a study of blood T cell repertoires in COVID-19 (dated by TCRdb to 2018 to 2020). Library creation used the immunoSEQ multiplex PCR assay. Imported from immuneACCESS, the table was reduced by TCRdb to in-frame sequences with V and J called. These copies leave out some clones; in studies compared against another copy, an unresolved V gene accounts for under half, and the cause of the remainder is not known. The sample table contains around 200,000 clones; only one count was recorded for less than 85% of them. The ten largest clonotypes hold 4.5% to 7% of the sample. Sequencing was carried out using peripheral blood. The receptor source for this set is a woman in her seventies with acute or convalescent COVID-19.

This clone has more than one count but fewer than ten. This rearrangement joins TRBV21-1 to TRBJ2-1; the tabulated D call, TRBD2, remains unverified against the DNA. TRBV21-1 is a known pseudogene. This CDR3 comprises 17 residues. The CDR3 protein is CASSKEGSGCSYNEQFF. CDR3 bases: TGTGCCAGCAGCAAAGAAGGCAGCGGATGCTCCTACAATGAGCAGTTCTTC.

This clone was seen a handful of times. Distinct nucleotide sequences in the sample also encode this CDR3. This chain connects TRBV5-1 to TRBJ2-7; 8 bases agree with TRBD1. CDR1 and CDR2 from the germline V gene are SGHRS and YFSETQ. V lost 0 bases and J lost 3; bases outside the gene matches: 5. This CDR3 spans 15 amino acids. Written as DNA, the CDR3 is TGCGCCAGCAGCTTGGGGCAGGGGGCGAGCTACGAGCAGTACTTC. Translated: CASSLGQGASYEQYF.

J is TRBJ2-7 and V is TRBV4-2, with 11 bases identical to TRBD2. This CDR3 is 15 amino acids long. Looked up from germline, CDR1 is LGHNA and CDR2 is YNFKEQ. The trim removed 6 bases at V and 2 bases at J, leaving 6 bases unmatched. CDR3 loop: CASSLTSGTPYEQYF. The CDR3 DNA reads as TGTGCCAGCAGTCTGACTAGCGGGACCCCCTACGAGCAGTACTTC.

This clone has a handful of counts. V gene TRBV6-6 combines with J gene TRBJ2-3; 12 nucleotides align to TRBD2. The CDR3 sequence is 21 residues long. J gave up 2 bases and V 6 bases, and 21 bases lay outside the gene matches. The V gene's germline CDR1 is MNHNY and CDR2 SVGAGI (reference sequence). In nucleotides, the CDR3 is TGTGCCAGCAGCCCCCGGGGGGTTCTAGCGGGAGGGCCTCGAGACACAGATACGCAGTATTTT. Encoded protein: CASSPRGVLAGGPRDTDTQYF.

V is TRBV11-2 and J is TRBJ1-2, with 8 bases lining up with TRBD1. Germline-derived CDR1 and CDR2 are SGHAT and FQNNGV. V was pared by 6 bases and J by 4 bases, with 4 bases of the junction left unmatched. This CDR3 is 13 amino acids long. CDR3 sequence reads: CASSPDRGYGYTF. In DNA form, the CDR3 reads TGTGCCAGCAGTCCAGACAGGGGCTATGGCTACACCTTC.

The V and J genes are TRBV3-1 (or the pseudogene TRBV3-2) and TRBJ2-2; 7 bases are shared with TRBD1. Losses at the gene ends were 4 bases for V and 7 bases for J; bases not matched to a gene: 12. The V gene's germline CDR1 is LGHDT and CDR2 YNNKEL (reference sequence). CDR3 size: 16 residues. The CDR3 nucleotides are TGTGCCAGCAGCCCCCGGGACAGATCGAATAGCGGGGAGCTGTTTTTT. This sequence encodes CASSPRDRSNSGELFF.

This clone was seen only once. The CDR3 here is CASSDGGASQPQHF. Here the CDR3 DNA reads TGTGCCAGCAGTGACGGGGGGGCTTCCCAGCCCCAGCATTTT. The chain links TRBV2 to TRBJ1-5, with a tentative D call TRBD1 (6 bases). Germline V gene sequence: CDR1 SNHLY, CDR2 FYNNEI. V was pared by 3 bases and J by 7 bases, with 13 bases between. The CDR3 is made up of 14 amino acids.

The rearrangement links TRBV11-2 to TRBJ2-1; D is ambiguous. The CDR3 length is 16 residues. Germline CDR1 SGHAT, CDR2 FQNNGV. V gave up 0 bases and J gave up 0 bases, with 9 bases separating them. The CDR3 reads CASSLDRLSSYNEQFF. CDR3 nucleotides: TGTGCCAGCAGCTTAGATCGACTTAGCTCCTACAATGAGCAGTTCTTC.

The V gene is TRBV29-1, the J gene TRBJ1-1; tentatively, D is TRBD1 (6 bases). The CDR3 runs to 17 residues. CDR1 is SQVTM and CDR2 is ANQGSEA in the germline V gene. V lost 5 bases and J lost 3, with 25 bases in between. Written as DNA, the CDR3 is TGCAGCGTTACTGTACCAAACAGGGTGAGTTTATACACTGAAGCTTTCTTT. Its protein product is CSVTVPNRVSLYTEAFF.

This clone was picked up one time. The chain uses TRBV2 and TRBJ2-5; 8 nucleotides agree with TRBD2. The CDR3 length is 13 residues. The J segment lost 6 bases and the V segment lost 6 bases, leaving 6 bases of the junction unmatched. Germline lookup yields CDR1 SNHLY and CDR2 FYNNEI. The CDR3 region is CASRGSGSKTQYF. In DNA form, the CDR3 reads TGTGCCAGCAGGGGAAGCGGGAGTAAGACCCAGTACTTC. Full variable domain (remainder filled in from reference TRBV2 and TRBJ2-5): EPEVTQTPSHQVTQMGQEVILRCVPISNHLYFYWYRQILGQKVEFLVSFYNNEISEKSEIFDDQFSVERPDGSNFTLKIRSTKLEDSAMYFCASRGSGSKTQYFGPGTRLLVL.

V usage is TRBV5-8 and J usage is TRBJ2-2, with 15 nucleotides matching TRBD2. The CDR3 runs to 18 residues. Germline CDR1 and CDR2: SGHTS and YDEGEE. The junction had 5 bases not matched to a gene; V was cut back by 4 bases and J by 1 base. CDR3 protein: CASSLGTSGRWNTGELFF. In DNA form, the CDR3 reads TGTGCCAGCAGCCTCGGGACTAGCGGGAGGTGGAACACCGGGGAGCTGTTTTTT.

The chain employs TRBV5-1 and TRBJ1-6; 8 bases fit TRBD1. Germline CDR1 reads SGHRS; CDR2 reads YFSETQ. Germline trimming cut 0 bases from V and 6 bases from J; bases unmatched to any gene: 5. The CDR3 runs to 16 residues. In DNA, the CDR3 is TGCGCCAGCAGCTTGGGTGACAGGGGCGGTAATTCACCCCTCCACTTT. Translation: CASSLGDRGGNSPLHF. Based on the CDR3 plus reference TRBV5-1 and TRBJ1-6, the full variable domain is KAGVTQTPRYLIKTRGQQVTLSCSPISGHRSVSWYQQTPGQGLQFLFEYFSETQRNKGNFPGRFSGRQFSNSRSEMNVSTLELGDSALYLCASSLGDRGGNSPLHFGNGTRLTVT.

This chain's CDR3 is CASLGGSRGTGELFF. CDR3 nucleotide sequence: TGTGCCAGCCTCGGGGGGTCACGAGGAACCGGGGAGCTGTTTTTT. V is TRBV28 and J is TRBJ2-2, with 7 bases that match TRBD2. The CDR3 has 15 amino acids. Looked up from germline, CDR1 is MDHEN and CDR2 is SYDVKM. V dropped 8 bases and J dropped 5; count of bases not matched to a gene: 11.

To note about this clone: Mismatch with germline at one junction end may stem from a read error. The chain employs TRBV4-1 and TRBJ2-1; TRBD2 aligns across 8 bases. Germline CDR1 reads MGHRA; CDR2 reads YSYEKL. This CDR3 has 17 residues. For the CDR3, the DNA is TGCGCCAGCAGCGAAGATCCGGGGCGGGAGGAGTACAATGAGCAGTTCTTC. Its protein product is CASSEDPGREEYNEQFF.

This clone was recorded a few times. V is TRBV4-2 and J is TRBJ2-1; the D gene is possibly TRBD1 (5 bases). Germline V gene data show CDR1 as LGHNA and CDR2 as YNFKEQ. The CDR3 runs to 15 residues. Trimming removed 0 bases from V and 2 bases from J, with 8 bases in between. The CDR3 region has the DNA TGTGCCAGCAGCCAAGACAGGGCGGCCTACAATGAGCAGTTCTTC. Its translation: CASSQDRAAYNEQFF.

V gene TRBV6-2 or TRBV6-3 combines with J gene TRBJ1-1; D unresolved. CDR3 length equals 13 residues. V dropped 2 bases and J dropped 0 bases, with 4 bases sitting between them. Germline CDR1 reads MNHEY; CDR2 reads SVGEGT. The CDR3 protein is CASSYRVNTEAFF. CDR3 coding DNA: TGTGCCAGCAGTTACCGGGTGAACACTGAAGCTTTCTTT.

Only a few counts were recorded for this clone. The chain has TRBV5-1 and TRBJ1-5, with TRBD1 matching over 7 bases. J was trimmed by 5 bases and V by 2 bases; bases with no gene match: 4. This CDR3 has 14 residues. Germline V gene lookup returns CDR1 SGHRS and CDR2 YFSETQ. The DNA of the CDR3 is TGCGCCAGCAGCTTAGAGGGGGCCCATCAGCCCCAGCATTTT. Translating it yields CASSLEGAHQPQHF.

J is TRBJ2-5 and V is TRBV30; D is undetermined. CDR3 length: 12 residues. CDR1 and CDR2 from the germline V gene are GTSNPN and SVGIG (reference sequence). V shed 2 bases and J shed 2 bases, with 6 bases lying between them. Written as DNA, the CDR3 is TGTGCCTGGAGTCCCAGTCAAGAGACCCAGTACTTC. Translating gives CAWSPSQETQYF.

The CDR3 region is CASSSPGGRYDEQYF. The CDR3 bases are TGTGCCAGCAGTTCCCCTGGCGGGAGATACGACGAGCAGTACTTC. The V and J genes are TRBV6-5 and TRBJ2-7, with TRBD2 matching over 7 bases. CDR1 is MNHEY and CDR2 is SVGAGI in the germline V gene. Unmatched junction bases numbered 11, after V lost 4 bases and J lost 5 bases. The CDR3 spans 15 residues.

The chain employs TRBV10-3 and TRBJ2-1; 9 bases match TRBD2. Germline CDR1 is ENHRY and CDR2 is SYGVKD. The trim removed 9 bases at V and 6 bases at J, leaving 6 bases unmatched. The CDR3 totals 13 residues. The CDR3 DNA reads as TGTGCCATTTCTAGCGGGGAGACCAATGAGCAGTTCTTC. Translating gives CAISSGETNEQFF.

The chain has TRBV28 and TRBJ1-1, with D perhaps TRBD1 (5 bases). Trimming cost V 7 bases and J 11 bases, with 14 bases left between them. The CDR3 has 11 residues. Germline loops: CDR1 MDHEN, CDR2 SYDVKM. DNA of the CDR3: TGTGCCAGCACGTCCAGGGTAGACGCTTTCTTT. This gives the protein CASTSRVDAFF.

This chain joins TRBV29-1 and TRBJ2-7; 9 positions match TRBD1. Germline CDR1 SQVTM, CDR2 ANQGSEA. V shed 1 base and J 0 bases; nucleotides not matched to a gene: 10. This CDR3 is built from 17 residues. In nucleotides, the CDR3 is TGCAGCGTTGAAGCGTGGGGGACAGGGCGCAGCTCCTACGAGCAGTACTTC. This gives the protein CSVEAWGTGRSSYEQYF.

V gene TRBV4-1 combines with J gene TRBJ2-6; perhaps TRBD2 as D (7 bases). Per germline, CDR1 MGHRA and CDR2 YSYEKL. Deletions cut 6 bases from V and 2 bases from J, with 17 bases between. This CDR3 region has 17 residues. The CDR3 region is CASSFGGRRAGANVLTF. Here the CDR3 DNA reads TGCGCCAGCAGTTTCGGGGGGCGCCGGGCTGGGGCCAACGTCCTGACTTTC.

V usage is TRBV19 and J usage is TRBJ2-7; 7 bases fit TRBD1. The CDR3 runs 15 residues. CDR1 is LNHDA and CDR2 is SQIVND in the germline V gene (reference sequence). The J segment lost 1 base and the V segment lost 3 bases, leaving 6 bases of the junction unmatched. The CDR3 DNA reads TGTGCCAGTAGTATGGGGACAGCTCAATCCTACGAGCAGTACTTC. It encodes CASSMGTAQSYEQYF.

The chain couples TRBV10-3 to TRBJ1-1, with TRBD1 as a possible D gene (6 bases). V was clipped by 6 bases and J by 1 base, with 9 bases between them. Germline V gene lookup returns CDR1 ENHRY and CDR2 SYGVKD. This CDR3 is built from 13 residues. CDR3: CAISRGGNTEAFF. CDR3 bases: TGTGCCATCAGCCGAGGGGGGAACACTGAAGCTTTCTTT.

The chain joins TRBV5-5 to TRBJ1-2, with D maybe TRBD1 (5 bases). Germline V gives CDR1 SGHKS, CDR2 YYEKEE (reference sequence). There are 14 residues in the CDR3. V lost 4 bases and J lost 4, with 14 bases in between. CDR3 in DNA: TGTGCCAGCAGCCCCGCGGGGGGAGGCTATGGCTACACCTTC. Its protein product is CASSPAGGGYGYTF.